Listed below are T cell receptor beta chains from one sample, sequenced in a study of radiotherapy plus CTLA-4 blockade in lung cancer. Sequencing was performed with immunoSEQ multiplex PCR; in TCRdb, only in-frame clones are kept and a portion is missing. The table records 50,000 or so clones, more than 65% of them present only once. Sample: peripheral blood, taken from a patient treated with radiotherapy plus ipilimumab. The receptors come from a human donor with non-small cell lung cancer who had a partial response to radiotherapy plus ipilimumab. Both conserved end residues are part of each CDR3. Each record gives: CDR3 DNA, CDR3 protein, clone size, V gene, J gene, D gene. D genes are given only for firm matches. Rows may omit the clone size; those that give it use once, few, many or a size class.

CDR3nt: TGTGCCACCCTTGAGGGGAACACTGAAGCTTTCTTT; CDR3aa: CATLEGNTEAFF; abundance: -; v_gene: TRBV28; j_gene: TRBJ1-1; d_gene: -
CDR3nt: TGTGCCAGCAGCTTGGAGTGGGGAGGGAGCAATCAGCCCCAGCATTTT; CDR3aa: CASSLEWGGSNQPQHF; abundance: -; v_gene: TRBV5-8; j_gene: TRBJ1-5; d_gene: -
CDR3nt: TGTGCCAGTAGTATAGTGACGGGAAGGCTTAGCAATCAGCCCCAGCATTTT; CDR3aa: CASSIVTGRLSNQPQHF; abundance: -; v_gene: TRBV19; j_gene: TRBJ1-5; d_gene: -
CDR3nt: TGTGCCAGCAGCTCACAGGGAATCAGAGAGACCCAGTACTTC; CDR3aa: CASSSQGIRETQYF; abundance: -; v_gene: TRBV7-2; j_gene: TRBJ2-5; d_gene: -
CDR3nt: TGCGCCAGCAGCCAAGATCGAGCCGAGCAGTACTTC; CDR3aa: CASSQDRAEQYF; abundance: -; v_gene: TRBV4-3; j_gene: TRBJ2-7; d_gene: -
CDR3nt: TGTGCCAGCAGTGTCGGGACTTCCTACGAGCAGTACTTC; CDR3aa: CASSVGTSYEQYF; abundance: -; v_gene: TRBV6-1; j_gene: TRBJ2-7; d_gene: -
CDR3nt: TGTGCCACCTACAAGCTTGGGCTAGCTGAGCATGAGCAGTTCTTC; CDR3aa: CATYKLGLAEHEQFF; abundance: once; v_gene: TRBV7-2; j_gene: TRBJ2-1; d_gene: -
CDR3nt: TGTGCCAGCAGCTTAGGTCAGGGTTGGAACACTGAAGCTTTCTTT; CDR3aa: CASSLGQGWNTEAFF; abundance: -; v_gene: TRBV7-8; j_gene: TRBJ1-1; d_gene: -
CDR3nt: TGTGCCAGCAGCAAGGGGGACAGCTACTATGGCTACACCTTC; CDR3aa: CASSKGDSYYGYTF; abundance: -; v_gene: TRBV21-1; j_gene: TRBJ1-2; d_gene: -
CDR3nt: TGTGCCAGCAGTGCGAGGACAGAGAACACTGAAGCTTTCTTT; CDR3aa: CASSARTENTEAFF; abundance: -; v_gene: TRBV6-1; j_gene: TRBJ1-1; d_gene: -
CDR3nt: TGTGCCAGCAGCCCCCTACAGGGTAGCTATCAGCCCCAGCATTTT; CDR3aa: CASSPLQGSYQPQHF; abundance: -; v_gene: TRBV2; j_gene: TRBJ1-5; d_gene: -
CDR3nt: TGCGCCAGCAGCTTCCAACCGGGTCCAAGAGGAGACAATGAAAAACTGTTTTTT; CDR3aa: CASSFQPGPRGDNEKLFF; abundance: few; v_gene: TRBV5-1; j_gene: TRBJ1-4; d_gene: -
CDR3nt: TGTGCCAGCAGCGTGGCCCTGACAGGGGGCACAGATACGCAGTATTTT; CDR3aa: CASSVALTGGTDTQYF; abundance: -; v_gene: TRBV5-4; j_gene: TRBJ2-3; d_gene: TRBD1
CDR3nt: TGCAGCGGGGGGGGCGGGAACGGCTACACCTTC; CDR3aa: CSGGGGNGYTF; abundance: few; v_gene: TRBV29-1; j_gene: TRBJ1-2; d_gene: -
CDR3nt: TGTGCTAGTGGCCTGGGACAGAGAGCTTTCTTT; CDR3aa: CASGLGQRAFF; abundance: medium-sized; v_gene: TRBV12-5; j_gene: TRBJ1-1; d_gene: TRBD1
CDR3nt: TGTGCCAGCAGGGGACAGGGTGGTGCCGGGGAGCTGTTTTTT; CDR3aa: CASRGQGGAGELFF; abundance: once; v_gene: TRBV6-6; j_gene: TRBJ2-2; d_gene: TRBD1
CDR3nt: TGTGCCAGCATCCTCCCAGGGGGACGTCAAGCTTTCTTT; CDR3aa: CASILPGGRQAFF; abundance: -; v_gene: TRBV5-5; j_gene: TRBJ1-1; d_gene: TRBD1
CDR3nt: TGTGCCAGTAGGGCGAACGGGAGGAACGGGGAGCTGTTTTTT; CDR3aa: CASRANGRNGELFF; abundance: -; v_gene: TRBV19; j_gene: TRBJ2-2; d_gene: TRBD2
CDR3nt: TGTGCCAGCAGCGCAACTAGCGGGGGGACAGATACGCAGTATTTT; CDR3aa: CASSATSGGTDTQYF; abundance: -; v_gene: TRBV7-9; j_gene: TRBJ2-3; d_gene: TRBD2